This T cell receptor beta chain was found in a study of T cell repertoires in ileal Crohn's disease. Study conclusions and caveats: Clonality above 26.8% at surgery always came with endoscopic recurrence.

Eligibility required adulthood, ileal or ileocolonic Crohn's disease and indicated ileocolonic resection. Using immunoSEQ multiplex PCR, the repertoire was profiled, and TCRdb retains in-frame clones only, with some absent. This table holds 5,500 to 8,500 clones, 60% to 75% found once. As concerns this clone: The antigen remains undetermined.

Germline assignment: CDR1 SGHRS and CDR2 YFSETQ. The CDR3 has 14 amino acids. The V gene end was trimmed by 3 bases and the J gene end by 7 bases; junction bases not matched to a gene: 4. The receptor's source is an adult with Crohn's disease. The sample was ileal tissue. The chain joins TRBV5-1 to TRBJ1-4; 9 bases agree with TRBD1. The CDR3 here is CASSSDRGIEKLFF. CDR3 DNA sequence: TGCGCCAGCAGCTCCGACAGGGGGATTGAAAAACTGTTTTTT.